The rows below give T cell receptor beta chains drawn from one sample of a study of blood T cell repertoires in COVID-19. Clones were sequenced by immunoSEQ multiplex PCR, and TCRdb holds only the in-frame ones, with some missing. Counted here are 50,000 to 65,000 clones, approximately 85% occurring once; the ten biggest clones make up around 15%. The specimen was peripheral blood. These receptors all stem from a human donor in a cohort sampled during active COVID-19. CDR3s include the opening cysteine and the closing phenylalanine or tryptophan. Each record gives: CDR3 length, D gene, clone size, J gene, V gene, CDR3 DNA, CDR3 protein. A D gene is named only where the DNA matches it firmly. Size values are once, few and many counts, or a class for expanded clones, and some rows have none.

CDR3 length: 14; D gene: TRBD1; clone size: .; J gene: TRBJ2-5; V gene: TRBV30; CDR3 DNA: TGTGCCTGGAGCCGGACAGGTTGGCAAGAGACCCAGTACTTC; CDR3 protein: CAWSRTGWQETQYF
CDR3 length: 18; D gene: .; clone size: few; J gene: TRBJ1-5; V gene: TRBV6-6; CDR3 DNA: TGTGCCAGCAGTCCTACTCCAAACAGGGTGGGGCGCAATCAGCCCCAGCATTTT; CDR3 protein: CASSPTPNRVGRNQPQHF
CDR3 length: 15; D gene: .; clone size: .; J gene: TRBJ1-2; V gene: TRBV18; CDR3 DNA: TGTGCCAGCTCACCGACAATACAGGGAAACAGTGGCTACACCTTC; CDR3 protein: CASSPTIQGNSGYTF
CDR3 length: 17; D gene: TRBD2; clone size: .; J gene: TRBJ2-1; V gene: TRBV10-3; CDR3 DNA: TGTGCCATCAGTGAGACTAGCGGGAGCGTCACCTACAATGAGCAGTTCTTC; CDR3 protein: CAISETSGSVTYNEQFF
CDR3 length: 16; D gene: TRBD1; clone size: .; J gene: TRBJ2-6; V gene: TRBV19; CDR3 DNA: TGTGCCAGTAGCCCGGGACAGAGCTCTGGGGCCAACGTCCTGACTTTC; CDR3 protein: CASSPGQSSGANVLTF
CDR3 length: 14; D gene: .; clone size: .; J gene: TRBJ1-4; V gene: TRBV4-2; CDR3 DNA: TGTGCCAGCAGCCGTCAGGTCGATAATGAAAAACTGTTTTTT; CDR3 protein: CASSRQVDNEKLFF
CDR3 length: 14; D gene: TRBD1; clone size: once; J gene: TRBJ2-3; V gene: TRBV19; CDR3 DNA: TGTGCCAGTAGTGGAACAGGGGCCAGCGGTACGCAGTATTTT; CDR3 protein: CASSGTGASGTQYF
CDR3 length: 14; D gene: .; clone size: .; J gene: TRBJ1-1; V gene: TRBV2; CDR3 DNA: TGTGCCAGCAGGAAAATGACAGAGAACACTGAAGCTTTCTTT; CDR3 protein: CASRKMTENTEAFF
CDR3 length: 15; D gene: TRBD1; clone size: .; J gene: TRBJ2-5; V gene: TRBV30; CDR3 DNA: TGTGCCTGGAGTCAAGGGGACAGTCCTAGGGAGACCCAGTACTTC; CDR3 protein: CAWSQGDSPRETQYF
CDR3 length: 13; D gene: .; clone size: .; J gene: TRBJ2-7; V gene: TRBV3-1/TRBV3-2; CDR3 DNA: TGTGCCAGCAGCCGGGCCTCCTACTACGAGCAGTACTTC; CDR3 protein: CASSRASYYEQYF
CDR3 length: 16; D gene: TRBD2; clone size: few; J gene: TRBJ2-7; V gene: TRBV2; CDR3 DNA: TGTGCCAGCAGGGGGGGGTTTGCAGGGAGCTCCTACGAGCAGTACTTC; CDR3 protein: CASRGGFAGSSYEQYF
CDR3 length: 21; D gene: .; clone size: .; J gene: TRBJ1-5; V gene: TRBV21-1; CDR3 DNA: TGTGCCAGCAATCCCAGGGGGCGGCTTTCGCTCAGGGTCCATAGCAATCAGCCCCAGCATTTT; CDR3 protein: CASNPRGRLSLRVHSNQPQHF
CDR3 length: 13; D gene: .; clone size: .; J gene: TRBJ1-2; V gene: TRBV6-5; CDR3 DNA: TGTGCCAGCAGTTACGGCGGCGACTATGGCTACACCTTC; CDR3 protein: CASSYGGDYGYTF
CDR3 length: 13; D gene: .; clone size: .; J gene: TRBJ1-1; V gene: TRBV12-3/TRBV12-4; CDR3 DNA: TGTGCCAGCAGTCCTCAGATGAACACTGAAGCTTTCTTT; CDR3 protein: CASSPQMNTEAFF
CDR3 length: 13; D gene: TRBD1; clone size: .; J gene: TRBJ1-2; V gene: TRBV7-2; CDR3 DNA: TGTGCCAGCAGCGAGGACAGGGACTATGGCTACACCTTC; CDR3 protein: CASSEDRDYGYTF
CDR3 length: 11; D gene: .; clone size: .; J gene: TRBJ1-1; V gene: TRBV20-1; CDR3 DNA: TGCAGTGCTCCAGAGGAGACTGAAGCTTTCTTT; CDR3 protein: CSAPEETEAFF
CDR3 length: 14; D gene: .; clone size: few; J gene: TRBJ1-1; V gene: TRBV28; CDR3 DNA: TGTGCCAGCAGTGGCCACCAAATGAACACTGAAGCTTTCTTT; CDR3 protein: CASSGHQMNTEAFF
CDR3 length: 15; D gene: TRBD1; clone size: .; J gene: TRBJ2-2; V gene: TRBV15; CDR3 DNA: TGTGCCACCAGGACCGGGACAGAGAACACCGGGGAGCTGTTTTTT; CDR3 protein: CATRTGTENTGELFF
CDR3 length: 14; D gene: .; clone size: .; J gene: TRBJ1-4; V gene: TRBV19; CDR3 DNA: TGTGCCAGTAAACGGGCTGGGGCAGATGAAAAACTGTTTTTT; CDR3 protein: CASKRAGADEKLFF
CDR3 length: 15; D gene: .; clone size: .; J gene: TRBJ1-1; V gene: TRBV18; CDR3 DNA: TGTGCCAGCTCACAGGGAGGGGTTGGGAACACTGAAGCTTTCTTT; CDR3 protein: CASSQGGVGNTEAFF
CDR3 length: 14; D gene: .; clone size: .; J gene: TRBJ1-5; V gene: TRBV25-1; CDR3 DNA: TGTGCCAGCAGTGCCACGGGTATCAATCAGCCCCAGCATTTT; CDR3 protein: CASSATGINQPQHF
CDR3 length: 15; D gene: TRBD2; clone size: .; J gene: TRBJ2-7; V gene: TRBV27; CDR3 DNA: TGTGCCAGCAGTTTATTGACTAGCGGATACTACGAGCAGTACTTC; CDR3 protein: CASSLLTSGYYEQYF
CDR3 length: 13; D gene: TRBD1; clone size: .; J gene: TRBJ2-7; V gene: TRBV11-3; CDR3 DNA: TGTGCCAGCAGCTCCCGGGACAGCTACGAGCAGTACTTC; CDR3 protein: CASSSRDSYEQYF
CDR3 length: 12; D gene: TRBD2; clone size: .; J gene: TRBJ2-7; V gene: TRBV6-6; CDR3 DNA: TGTGCCAGCAGTGGGACCTCGGGGGGGCAGTACTTC; CDR3 protein: CASSGTSGGQYF
CDR3 length: 14; D gene: TRBD2; clone size: .; J gene: TRBJ2-5; V gene: TRBV5-1; CDR3 DNA: TGCGCCAGCAGGGGTGGGGGGGACCAAGAGACCCAGTACTTC; CDR3 protein: CASRGGGDQETQYF
CDR3 length: 13; D gene: .; clone size: few; J gene: TRBJ1-2; V gene: TRBV18; CDR3 DNA: TGTGCCAGCTCACTACAGAGTAACTATGGCTACACCTTC; CDR3 protein: CASSLQSNYGYTF
CDR3 length: 13; D gene: .; clone size: .; J gene: TRBJ1-1; V gene: TRBV19; CDR3 DNA: TGTGCCAGTAAAGAGACTATAAACACTGAAGCTTTCTTT; CDR3 protein: CASKETINTEAFF
CDR3 length: 13; D gene: .; clone size: .; J gene: TRBJ1-6; V gene: TRBV12-3/TRBV12-4; CDR3 DNA: TGTGCCAGCAGTCTCGACAGAAATTCACCCCTCCACTTT; CDR3 protein: CASSLDRNSPLHF
CDR3 length: 14; D gene: TRBD2; clone size: .; J gene: TRBJ2-3; V gene: TRBV5-1; CDR3 DNA: TGCGCCAGCAGCTTCGGGAGGGGCGCGGATACGCAGTATTTT; CDR3 protein: CASSFGRGADTQYF
CDR3 length: 14; D gene: .; clone size: .; J gene: TRBJ1-1; V gene: TRBV5-1; CDR3 DNA: TGCGCCAGCAGCTCAGGCGGGGGGTCCGGTGAAGCTTTCTTT; CDR3 protein: CASSSGGGSGEAFF
CDR3 length: 18; D gene: TRBD2; clone size: .; J gene: TRBJ2-1; V gene: TRBV5-4; CDR3 DNA: TGTGCCAGCAGCTTCGATCCCCGGACTAGCGGGAGTGTCAATGAGCAGTTCTTC; CDR3 protein: CASSFDPRTSGSVNEQFF
CDR3 length: 16; D gene: .; clone size: .; J gene: TRBJ1-3; V gene: TRBV11-2; CDR3 DNA: TGTGCCAGCAGCTCCCTTGAGGGACTCTCTGGAAACACCATATATTTT; CDR3 protein: CASSSLEGLSGNTIYF
CDR3 length: 14; D gene: .; clone size: .; J gene: TRBJ2-1; V gene: TRBV2; CDR3 DNA: TGTGCCAGCAGCGATACTAGTTGGGGCAATGAGCAGTTCTTC; CDR3 protein: CASSDTSWGNEQFF
CDR3 length: 15; D gene: .; clone size: few; J gene: TRBJ2-1; V gene: TRBV19; CDR3 DNA: TGTGCCAGTAGTTTAACCTACCAGGGGTTTGGTGAGCAGTTCTTC; CDR3 protein: CASSLTYQGFGEQFF
CDR3 length: 15; D gene: TRBD1; clone size: .; J gene: TRBJ2-7; V gene: TRBV5-1; CDR3 DNA: TGCGCCAGCAGCAAAAGACAGGGGGGTTTATACGAGCAGTACTTC; CDR3 protein: CASSKRQGGLYEQYF
CDR3 length: 15; D gene: .; clone size: .; J gene: TRBJ2-7; V gene: TRBV7-9; CDR3 DNA: TGTGCCAGCAGCTTAGCGATCGGCAGGACCTACGAGCAGTACTTC; CDR3 protein: CASSLAIGRTYEQYF
CDR3 length: 12; D gene: .; clone size: .; J gene: TRBJ1-1; V gene: TRBV2; CDR3 DNA: TGTGCCACCTCGGGAAGCCACACTGAAGCTTTCTTT; CDR3 protein: CATSGSHTEAFF